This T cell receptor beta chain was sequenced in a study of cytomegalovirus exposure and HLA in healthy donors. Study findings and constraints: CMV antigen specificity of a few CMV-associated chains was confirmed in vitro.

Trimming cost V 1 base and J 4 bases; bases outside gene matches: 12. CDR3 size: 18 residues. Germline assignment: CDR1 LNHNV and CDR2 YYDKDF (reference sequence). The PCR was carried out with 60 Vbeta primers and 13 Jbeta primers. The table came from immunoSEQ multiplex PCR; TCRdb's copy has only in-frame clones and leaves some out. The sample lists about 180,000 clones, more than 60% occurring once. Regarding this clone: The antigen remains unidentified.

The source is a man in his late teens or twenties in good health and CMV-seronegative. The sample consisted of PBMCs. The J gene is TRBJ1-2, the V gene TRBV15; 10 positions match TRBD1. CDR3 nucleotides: TGTGCCACCAGCAGAGTTTCCGGGACAGGGGTTTTCATCTATGGCTACACCTTC. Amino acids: CATSRVSGTGVFIYGYTF.